Detailed here is one T cell receptor (beta chain). This sample is drawn from a study of OX40 agonist ivuxolimab in advanced cancers. The CDR3 spans 12 residues. Trimming removed 6 bases at V and 3 bases at J, with 9 bases between. Germline CDR1 reads MNHEY; CDR2 reads SVGAGI. TCRdb's table, derived via immunoSEQ multiplex PCR, lists solely in-frame clones and lacks some. This sample has tens of thousands of clones; roughly 90% occur once, and the top ten carry 4.5% to 6%. The rearrangement uses TRBV6-5 and TRBJ2-7, with D perhaps TRBD2 (5 bases). This receptor was taken from an adult with an advanced solid tumor such as melanoma, head and neck, liver or kidney cancer. Here the sequenced sample was CD4+ or CD8+ T cells sorted from blood, taken in a trial of the OX40 agonist ivuxolimab. The CDR3 region is CASSPRGYEQYF. CDR3 sequence (DNA): TGTGCCAGCAGCCCTCGGGGCTACGAGCAGTACTTC.